This T cell receptor beta chain was identified in a study of cytomegalovirus exposure and HLA in healthy donors (dated by TCRdb to about 2017). Notes on the research overall: An earlier analysis of some 550 of the donors reported roughly 300 Gb of sequence data and 100 million to 140 million unique TCR beta sequences from 150 million to 200 million T cells. An early release covering just under 650 HLA-typed donors comprised 250 to 350 gigabases of sequencing data and 85 million or so unique TCR sequences. Of the 350 to 450 genotyped donors, about 80% fell in the genetic ancestry cluster associated with self-reported Caucasian donors. The study was designed to test whether signatures of past pathogen exposure could be identified by cataloging public T cell receptors. The T cell repertoires of 700 or so subjects were profiled by immunosequencing and related to cytomegalovirus serostatus. A separate validation cohort of 90 to 150 different subjects was used in addition to the approximately 700-subject first cohort. High-throughput TCR immunosequencing, statistical association of individual TCRs with disease status, and machine learning were combined to predict cytomegalovirus infection status. In a later analysis, previously published TCR beta repertoires from some 640 donors were re-analyzed and high-resolution HLA genotyping was added so that TCR occurrence patterns could be studied. Rather than drawing on any new phenotypic data, the later analysis identified candidate immune exposures from TCR beta sequences and the way those sequences occurred across donors. An earlier analysis of approximately 500 of the donors applied high-throughput TCR beta sequencing to assess whether each TCR beta V gene segment acted as functional or pseudogenic. Alongside the repertoire data, information on donor age, sex, ethnicity and CMV serostatus was compiled. In a later genetic analysis, genome-wide SNP genotypes for about three fifths of the roughly 670 donors were used, and that subset was treated as a discovery cohort. Every repertoire in the discovery cohort had been generated on one and the same sequencing platform. HLA typing covered class I and class II loci at four-digit resolution. Typing coverage differed by locus: A, B, C, DRB1 and DQB1 were typed in roughly 620-630 donors, DQA1 in about 500, DPA1 in approximately 600, and DPB1 in just under 490. About five DR-DQ haplotypes were treated as single units for association and clustering because of strong linkage in the cohort. On average, over 200,000 unique TCR beta nucleotide sequences were sequenced per donor among 398 genotyped donors of the cohort, with roughly 18% of those sequences being non-productive.

General study outcomes and caveats: In a later analysis, TCR association rates were found to vary across HLA loci, with the most associated TCRs seen for DRB1 alleles and the fewest for HLA-C alleles. This cohort had only TCR beta chains sequenced, and the lack of alpha or paired-chain data limited which features could be detected. The earlier analysis of around 600 of the donors excluded some 15 rarely observed V segments, including chromosome 9 orphons, because counts were too low. A later analysis associated around 16,000 TCR beta sequences with specific HLA alleles at a false discovery rate of 0.05. A further reported finding was that TCR beta sequences accurately predicted the HLA-A and HLA-B alleles for most subjects in the first cohort. Because the 87-base-pair reads could not distinguish some IMGT-functional V segments, including TRBV6-2 and TRBV6-3, those segments were excluded. In vitro tests confirmed that a few of the cytomegalovirus-associated TCR beta chains recognize cytomegalovirus antigens. V-gene and J-gene trimming of TCR beta chains was associated with a missense DCLRE1C variant in a later genetic analysis, and the association was replicated in an independent cohort. Roughly uniform sequencing depth across donors was assumed in presence/absence analyses, although this assumption may not hold. In an earlier analysis of roughly 500 of the donors, most TCR beta V segments appeared in productive rearrangements about 90% or about 30% of the time, broadly matching IMGT annotations. In both the original and validation cohorts, the classifier was reported to diagnose cytomegalovirus status with high specificity and sensitivity. Several of the top co-occurrence clusters appeared to be linked to parvovirus B19, influenza, CMV and Epstein-Barr virus, according to a later analysis. In a later genetic analysis, fewer N-insertions in productive TCRs were reported among donors in an Asian-associated ancestry cluster than the approximately 710-donor mean. Linkage disequilibrium might explain the correlated functional status among segregating V segments, but an unknown experimental factor could not be ruled out. Most CMV-associated TCR beta chains appeared to be HLA-restricted in a later analysis, and the HLA associations seemed to be driven largely by CMV exposure. The only immune exposure information available for the cohort was CMV serostatus. Because HLA typing was unavailable for some donors at each locus, only the typed subset was used in association tests. Across donors, most TCR sequences were observed very rarely, whereas some public TCRs were present in many individuals. A group of highly shared sequence variants was considered likely to be a technical artifact of the sequencing pipeline. In a later analysis, HLA-associated TCR beta chains were found to be more clonally expanded and to have lower generation probabilities than equally common non-associated chains. According to the authors, the approach could potentially be generalized to other disease states and immunological phenotypes. When HLA alleles, especially DR and DQ, strongly co-occurred, attributing TCR associations to individual alleles was difficult. The study listed 150 to 200 TCR beta chains as associated with cytomegalovirus.

In total, approximately 690 healthy bone marrow donors made up the cohort. Cohort members were all nominally healthy when sampled, although unrecorded immune exposures were likely present. The donor was CMV seropositive and belonged to the group of some 290 seropositive cohort members. Every donor gave a peripheral blood sample, and the peripheral blood mononuclear cells from that sample were used for TCR beta sequencing. The Qiagen DNeasy Blood Extraction Kit was used to extract genomic DNA from the blood cell samples. Taken from the germline V gene, the CDR1 and CDR2 loops are MDHEN and SYDVKM. Counted from cysteine to phenylalanine, this CDR3 has 14 amino acids. Kept here is only the CDR3 DNA, which spans 42 bases and is read in frame from base 1. Cut back by 3 bases and 4 bases, the V and J ends lie 10 bases apart. For this clone: No cognate antigen has been identified for it. Base quality data are lacking; no much larger clone is found one base away.

Library method: the immunoSEQ multiplex PCR assay. For the multiplex PCR, a mixture combining 60 forward primers for TCR Vbeta segments and 13 reverse primers for TCR Jbeta segments was used. The CDR3 region of rearranged TCR beta genes was amplified from genomic DNA with a multiplex PCR assay. Amplified TCR beta libraries were sequenced as 87-base-pair reads on the Illumina HiSeq System. Per the source publication's procedure: A later analysis tallied roughly 76 million unique TCR beta chains across the 640 or so repertoires, and some 10 million of those chains were shared by two or more donors. Raw reads were error-corrected and collapsed into unique sequences with a nearest-neighbor algorithm that merged closely related sequences to remove PCR and sequencing errors. CDR3 sequences were aligned to IMGT reference sequences to assign V, D and J gene segments. Each retained sequence needed at least a six-nucleotide match to both a V gene segment and a J gene segment. A rearrangement counted as productive if the CDR3 had no stop codons and remained in frame with V and J, and every other rearrangement counted as non-productive. Following IMGT convention, CDR3 was defined as the stretch from the second conserved V-encoded cysteine to the conserved J-encoded phenylalanine. The earlier analysis of about 590 of the donors excluded sequences that lacked an unambiguous match to a single V gene segment. An earlier analysis of several hundred of the donors classified V segments as functional when productive rearrangements were above 56.7% and as segregating when the standard deviation between donors was above 5%. A statistical classification framework was built to diagnose cytomegalovirus status from the catalog of TCR beta chain sequences. V and J gene assignment, in a later analysis, came from comparing TCR nucleotide sequences with IMGT/GENE-DB human TR gene sequences. In a later analysis, CDR3 sequences and most-parsimonious VDJ recombination scenarios were assigned using the TCRdist pipeline. In a later analysis, each TCR beta chain was defined by its CDR3 amino acid sequence together with its V-gene family, and reads lacking a unique V-gene family were excluded. A later analysis removed 592 highly shared, low-generation-probability nucleotide sequences to deal with suspected cross-contamination and a sequencing artifact. In a later analysis, a clonal expansion index for each public chain was calculated from normalized within-repertoire ranks of inferred template counts. A later analysis computed generation probabilities with a VDJ recombination model fitted to out-of-frame rearrangements, and checked the results against IGoR. In a later analysis, hypergeometric tests were used to score TCR-TCR, TCR-HLA and TCR-CMV co-occurrence, with a repertoire-size bias correction applied to TCR pairs. In a later analysis, false discovery rates were estimated by permuting HLA or CMV assignments 20 times. In a later analysis, co-occurring TCRs were grouped with DBSCAN, and TCRdist sequence similarity was added when clustering was performed within HLA-allele-positive subsets. Co-occurrence clustering excluded repertoires with fewer than 30,000 or more than 120,000 public chains, plus five with anomalous nucleotide sharing. Entries here come from immuneACCESS through TCRdb and include only in-frame sequences with V and J called. Some clones fail to appear in such tables; in the studies checked, an unresolved V gene covers under half of the shortfall, and the cause of the remainder is unknown. The V and J calls and the clone size are those of that table, but D and trimming were determined from the DNA. The table for this sample lists about 190,000 clones; approximately 82% of them were counted only once. Together, the top ten hold around 2% of the sample.

The receptor was isolated from a woman aged 18-29 years in good health and CMV-seropositive. The rearrangement joined TRBV28 to TRBJ2-1, with the D gene too uncertain to name. Material for sequencing was PBMCs. The CDR3 region: CASSLGPGYNEQFF. The nucleotides read TGTGCCAGCAGTTTGGGTCCGGGTTACAATGAGCAGTTCTTC.